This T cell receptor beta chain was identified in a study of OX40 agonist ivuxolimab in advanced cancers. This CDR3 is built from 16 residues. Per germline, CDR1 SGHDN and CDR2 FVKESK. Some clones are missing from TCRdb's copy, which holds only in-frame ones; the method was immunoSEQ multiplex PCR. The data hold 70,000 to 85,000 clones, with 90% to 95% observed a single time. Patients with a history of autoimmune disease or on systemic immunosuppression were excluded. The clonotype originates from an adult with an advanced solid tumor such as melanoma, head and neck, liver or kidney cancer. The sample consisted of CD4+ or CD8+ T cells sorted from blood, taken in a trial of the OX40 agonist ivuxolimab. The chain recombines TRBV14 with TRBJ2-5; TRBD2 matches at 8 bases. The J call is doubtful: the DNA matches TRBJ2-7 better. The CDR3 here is CASSQDLGLGSYEQYF. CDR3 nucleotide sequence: TGTGCCAGCAGCCAAGATCTGGGACTAGGATCCTACGAGCAGTACTTC.